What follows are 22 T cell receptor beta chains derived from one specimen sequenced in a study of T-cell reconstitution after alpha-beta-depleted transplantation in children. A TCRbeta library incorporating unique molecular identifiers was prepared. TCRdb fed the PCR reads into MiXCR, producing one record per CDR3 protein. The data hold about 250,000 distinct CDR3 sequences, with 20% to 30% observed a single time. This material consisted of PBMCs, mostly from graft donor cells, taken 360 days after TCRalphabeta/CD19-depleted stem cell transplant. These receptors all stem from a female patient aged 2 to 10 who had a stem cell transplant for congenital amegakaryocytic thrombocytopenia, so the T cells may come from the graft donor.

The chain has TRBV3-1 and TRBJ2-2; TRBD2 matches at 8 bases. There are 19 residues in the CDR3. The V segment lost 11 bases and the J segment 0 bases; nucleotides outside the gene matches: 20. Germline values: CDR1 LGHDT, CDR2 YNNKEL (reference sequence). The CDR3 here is CASSKGGLAGIANTGELFF. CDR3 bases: TGTGCCTCCAGCAAAGGAGGCCTAGCGGGTATAGCGAACACCGGGGAGCTGTTTTTT.

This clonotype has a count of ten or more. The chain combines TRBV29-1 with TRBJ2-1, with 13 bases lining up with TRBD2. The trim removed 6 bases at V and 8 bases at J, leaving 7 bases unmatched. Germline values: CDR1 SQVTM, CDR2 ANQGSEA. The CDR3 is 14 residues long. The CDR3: CSVRTSGSSDEQFF. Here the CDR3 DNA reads TGCAGCGTACGGACTAGCGGGAGTAGCGATGAGCAGTTCTTC.

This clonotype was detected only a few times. This chain's CDR3 is CSVVEAGSEAFF. CDR3 coding DNA: TGCAGCGTTGTTGAGGCCGGATCAGAAGCTTTCTTT. The chain carries TRBV29-1 and TRBJ1-1; the D is unclear. With 4 bases removed from V and 8 bases from J, the gap between germline ends came to 14 bases. Germline CDR1 and CDR2: SQVTM and ANQGSEA. The CDR3 runs to 12 residues.

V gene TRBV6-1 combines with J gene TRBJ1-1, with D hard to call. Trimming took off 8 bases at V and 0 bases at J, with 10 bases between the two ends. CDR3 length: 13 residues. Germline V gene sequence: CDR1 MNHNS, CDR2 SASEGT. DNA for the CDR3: TGTGCCAGCCTTCCGGGGATGAACACTGAAGCTTTCTTT. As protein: CASLPGMNTEAFF.

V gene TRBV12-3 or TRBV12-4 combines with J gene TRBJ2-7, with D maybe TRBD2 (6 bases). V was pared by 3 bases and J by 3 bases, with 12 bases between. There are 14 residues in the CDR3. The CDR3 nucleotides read TGTGCCAGCAGTTTGGGGGGAACTCACTACGAGCAGTACTTC. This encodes CASSLGGTHYEQYF.

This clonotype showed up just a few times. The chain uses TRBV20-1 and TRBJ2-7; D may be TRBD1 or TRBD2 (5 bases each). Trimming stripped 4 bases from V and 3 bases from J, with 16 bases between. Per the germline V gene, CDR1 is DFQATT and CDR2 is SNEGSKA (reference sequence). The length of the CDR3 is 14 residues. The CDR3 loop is CSANLRDALYEQYF. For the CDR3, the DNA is TGCAGTGCTAACCTTCGGGACGCACTCTACGAGCAGTACTTC.

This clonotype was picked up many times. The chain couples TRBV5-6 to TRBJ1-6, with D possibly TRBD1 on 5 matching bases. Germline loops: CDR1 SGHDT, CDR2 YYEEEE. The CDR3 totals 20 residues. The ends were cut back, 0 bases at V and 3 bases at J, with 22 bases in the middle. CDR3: CASSLANPPGRLGYNSPLHF. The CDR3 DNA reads TGTGCCAGCAGCTTGGCGAATCCACCGGGACGCCTAGGCTATAATTCACCCCTCCACTTT.

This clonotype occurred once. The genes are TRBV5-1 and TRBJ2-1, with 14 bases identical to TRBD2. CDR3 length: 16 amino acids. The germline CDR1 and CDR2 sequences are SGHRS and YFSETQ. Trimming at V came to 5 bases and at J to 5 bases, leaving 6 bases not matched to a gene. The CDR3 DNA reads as TGCGCCAGCAGACTTGGGACTAGCGGGGGTCACAATGAGCAGTTCTTC. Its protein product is CASRLGTSGGHNEQFF.

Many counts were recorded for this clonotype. CDR3 nucleotides: TGTGCCATCAGTCAGCAGGGGCAAGCGAACACCGGGGAGCTGTTTTTT. Its translation is CAISQQGQANTGELFF. This chain connects TRBV10-3 to TRBJ2-2; D possibly corresponds to TRBD1 (6 bases). Germline V gene lookup returns CDR1 ENHRY and CDR2 SYGVKD. The CDR3 totals 16 residues. Trimming removed 5 bases at V and 0 bases at J, with 13 bases between.

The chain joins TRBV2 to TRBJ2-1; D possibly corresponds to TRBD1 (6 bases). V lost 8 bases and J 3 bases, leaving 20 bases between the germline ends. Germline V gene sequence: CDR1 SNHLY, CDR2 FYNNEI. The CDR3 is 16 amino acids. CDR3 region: CASLGARQAFYNEQFF. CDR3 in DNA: TGTGCCAGCTTAGGGGCTAGACAGGCATTCTACAATGAGCAGTTCTTC.

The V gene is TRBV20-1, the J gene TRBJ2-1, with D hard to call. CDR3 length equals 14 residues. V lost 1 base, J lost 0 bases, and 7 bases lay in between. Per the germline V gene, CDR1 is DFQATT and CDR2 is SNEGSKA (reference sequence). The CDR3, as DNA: TGCAGTGCTAGAGCTACGAGCTCCTACAATGAGCAGTTCTTC. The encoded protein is CSARATSSYNEQFF.

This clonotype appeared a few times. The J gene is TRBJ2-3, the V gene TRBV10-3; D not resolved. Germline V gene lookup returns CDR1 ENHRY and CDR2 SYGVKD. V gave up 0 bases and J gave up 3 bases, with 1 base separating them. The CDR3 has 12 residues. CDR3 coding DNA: TGTGCCATCAGTGAGTCGACAGATACGCAGTATTTT. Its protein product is CAISESTDTQYF.

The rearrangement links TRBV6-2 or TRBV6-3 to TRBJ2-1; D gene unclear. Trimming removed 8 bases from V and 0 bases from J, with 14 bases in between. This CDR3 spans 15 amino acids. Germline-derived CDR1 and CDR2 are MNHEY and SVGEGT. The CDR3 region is CASSPRQSSYNEQFF. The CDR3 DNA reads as TGTGCCAGCTCACCCCGCCAGAGCTCCTACAATGAGCAGTTCTTC.

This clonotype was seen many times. CDR3 coding DNA: TGTGCCAGCAGCCCAGGACTAAATCGCGAGCAGTTCTTC. It specifies CASSPGLNREQFF. The V call is TRBV7-2, the J call TRBJ2-1; D might be TRBD2 (6 bases). Germline CDR1 and CDR2: SGHTA and FQGNSA. V lost 5 bases and J 10 bases, leaving 15 bases between the germline ends. The CDR3 contains 13 residues.

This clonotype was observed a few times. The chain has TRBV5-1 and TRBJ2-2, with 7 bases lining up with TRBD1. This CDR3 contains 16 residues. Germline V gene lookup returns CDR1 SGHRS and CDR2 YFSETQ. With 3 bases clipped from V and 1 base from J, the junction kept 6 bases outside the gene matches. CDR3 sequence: CASSSDRAMNTGELFF. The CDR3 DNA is TGCGCCAGCAGCTCAGACAGGGCGATGAACACCGGGGAGCTGTTTTTT.

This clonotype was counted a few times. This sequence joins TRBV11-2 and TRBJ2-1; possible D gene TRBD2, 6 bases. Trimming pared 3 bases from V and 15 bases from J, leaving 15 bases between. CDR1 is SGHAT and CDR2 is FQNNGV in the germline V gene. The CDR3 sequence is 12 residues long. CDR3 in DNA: TGTGCCAGCAGCTTTATAGCGGCGACCCCGTTCTTC. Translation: CASSFIAATPFF.

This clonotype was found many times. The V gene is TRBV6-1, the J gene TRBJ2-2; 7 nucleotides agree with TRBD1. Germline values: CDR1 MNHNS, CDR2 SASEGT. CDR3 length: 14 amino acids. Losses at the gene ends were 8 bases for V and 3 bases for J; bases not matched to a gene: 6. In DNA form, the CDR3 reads TGTGCCAGCGCGACAGGGACGTACACCGGGGAGCTGTTTTTT. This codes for CASATGTYTGELFF.

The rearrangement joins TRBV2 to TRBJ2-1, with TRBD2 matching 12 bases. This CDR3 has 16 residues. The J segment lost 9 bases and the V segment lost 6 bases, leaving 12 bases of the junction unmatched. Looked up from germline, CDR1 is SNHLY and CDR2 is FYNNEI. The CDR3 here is CASSALAGGPSSEQFF. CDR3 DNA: TGTGCCAGCAGCGCCCTAGCGGGAGGGCCCTCGAGTGAGCAGTTCTTC. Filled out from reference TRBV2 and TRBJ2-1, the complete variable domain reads EPEVTQTPSHQVTQMGQEVILRCVPISNHLYFYWYRQILGQKVEFLVSFYNNEISEKSEIFDDQFSVERPDGSNFTLKIRSTKLEDSAMYFCASSALAGGPSSEQFFGPGTRLTVL.

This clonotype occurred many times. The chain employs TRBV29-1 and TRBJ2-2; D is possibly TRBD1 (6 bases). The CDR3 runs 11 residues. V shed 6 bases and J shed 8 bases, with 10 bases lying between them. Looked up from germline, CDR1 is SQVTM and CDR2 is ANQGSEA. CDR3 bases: TGCAGCGTCTACAGGGATGGGGAGCTGTTTTTT. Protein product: CSVYRDGELFF.

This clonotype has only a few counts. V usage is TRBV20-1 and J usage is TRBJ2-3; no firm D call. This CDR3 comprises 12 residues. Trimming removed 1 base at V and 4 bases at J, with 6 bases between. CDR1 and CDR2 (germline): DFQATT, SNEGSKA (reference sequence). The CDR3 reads CSARGPPDTQYF. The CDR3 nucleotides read TGCAGTGCTAGAGGTCCCCCAGATACGCAGTATTTT.

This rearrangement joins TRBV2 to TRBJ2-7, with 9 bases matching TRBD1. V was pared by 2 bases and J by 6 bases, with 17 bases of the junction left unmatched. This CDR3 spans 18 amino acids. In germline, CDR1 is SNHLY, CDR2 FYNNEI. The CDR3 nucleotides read TGTGCCAGCAGTGAATGGGACAGGGACCCTTTTGACGGGTCCGAGCAGTACTTC. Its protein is CASSEWDRDPFDGSEQYF. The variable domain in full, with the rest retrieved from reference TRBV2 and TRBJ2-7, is EPEVTQTPSHQVTQMGQEVILRCVPISNHLYFYWYRQILGQKVEFLVSFYNNEISEKSEIFDDQFSVERPDGSNFTLKIRSTKLEDSAMYFCASSEWDRDPFDGSEQYFGPGTRLTVT.

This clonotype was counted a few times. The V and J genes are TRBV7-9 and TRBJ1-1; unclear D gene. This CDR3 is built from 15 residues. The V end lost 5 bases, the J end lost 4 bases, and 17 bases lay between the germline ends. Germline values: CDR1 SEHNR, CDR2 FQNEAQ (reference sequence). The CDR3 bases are TGTGCCAGCAGCCCAAGAGGATACCGGAGCACTGAAGCTTTCTTT. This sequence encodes CASSPRGYRSTEAFF.